This TCR beta chain was retrieved from a study of T cell repertoires in cytomegalovirus infection. This clonotype was counted ten times or more. MiXCR, run by TCRdb on the reads, gives a single entry per CDR3 protein. The sample lists around 300,000 distinct CDR3 sequences, 8% to 10% occurring once. The germline V gene encodes CDR1 SEHNR and CDR2 FQNEAQ (reference sequence). The CDR3 is 16 residues long. Germline trimming cut 4 bases from V and 3 bases from J; bases unmatched to any gene: 5. The chain combines TRBV7-9 with TRBJ2-3; the match to TRBD2 covers 12 bases. Sequenced sample: PBMCs. The clonotype originates from a human donor in good health (CMV status not recorded). Some clones in this sample may be carry-over from other donors' samples. CDR3 protein: CASSWRLAGATDTQYF. In nucleotides, the CDR3 is TGTGCCAGCAGCTGGCGACTAGCGGGAGCGACAGATACGCAGTATTTT.